This entry concerns a single T cell receptor beta chain. The data derive from a study of identical twins. It was template switching that added a universal primer site, and there were unique molecular identifiers on the cDNA. TCRdb re-analysed the 5' RACE reads in MiXCR, keeping a single row per CDR3 protein. The table shows around 250,000 distinct CDR3 sequences, with roughly 13% occurring only once. The V end was cut by 1 base, the J end by 2 bases, with 14 bases between. Germline V gene data show CDR1 as SGHAT and CDR2 as FQNNGV. The CDR3 contains 16 residues. These data were also reused for a study on yellow fever vaccine responses in identical twins.

This TCR came from a woman under 30 in good health. The chain recombines TRBV11-2 with TRBJ2-5, with D perhaps TRBD2 (5 bases). The sequenced material came from memory (CD45RO+) T cells sorted from blood. The CDR3 is CASSLVTGNIQETQYF. The CDR3, as DNA: TGTGCCAGCAGCTTAGTCACCGGGAATATACAAGAGACCCAGTACTTC.